Presented here are 24 T cell receptor beta chains from one specimen sequenced in a study of Ad26.COV2.S vaccination and SARS-CoV-2 variants. Specified treatment: approximately 18 received Ad26.COV2.S at low or high dose, single or two shots; several received placebo; per-sample allocation not given. Sample collection was performed on day 63 after the first vaccine or placebo injection. Generated by immunoSEQ multiplex PCR, the TCRdb table keeps only in-frame clones and is missing some. The data contain a few hundred thousand clones, around nine tenths of them singletons. This sample comprised peripheral blood, obtained in a trial of Ad26.COV2.S vaccine versus placebo. These receptors were taken from a person aged 18-60 years who received the Ad26.COV2.S COVID-19 vaccine or a placebo.

This clone has only a few counts. This rearrangement joins TRBV11-2 to TRBJ1-1; D ambiguous. The CDR3 runs to 14 residues. V gave up 3 bases and J gave up 1 base, with 9 bases separating them. Germline loops: CDR1 SGHAT, CDR2 FQNNGV. CDR3 protein: CASSLELPNTEAFF. DNA of the CDR3: TGTGCCAGCAGCTTGGAGCTTCCGAACACTGAAGCTTTCTTT. Filled out from reference TRBV11-2 and TRBJ1-1, the complete variable domain reads EAGVAQSPRYKIIEKRQSVAFWCNPISGHATLYWYQQILGQGPKLLIQFQNNGVVDDSQLPKDRFSAERLKGVDSTLKIQPAKLEDSAVYLCASSLELPNTEAFFGQGTRLTVV.

This rearrangement joins TRBV15 to TRBJ2-7; 8 bases are a match to TRBD2. With 0 bases clipped from V and 11 bases from J, the junction kept 9 bases outside the gene matches. The CDR3 sequence is 14 residues long. Germline CDR1 reads LNHNV; CDR2 reads YYDKDF (reference sequence). In DNA form, the CDR3 reads TGTGCCACCAGCAGAGATGGGTTCAGCGGGAGTGAGTACTTC. Its protein product is CATSRDGFSGSEYF.

This clone showed up just a few times. This sequence joins TRBV5-4 and TRBJ1-1, with 7 bases lining up with TRBD1. The CDR3 covers 15 residues. CDR1 SGHNT and CDR2 YYREEE come from the germline V gene (reference sequence). V lost 0 bases, J lost 1 base, and 3 bases stayed unmatched. CDR3 DNA: TGTGCCAGCAGCTTGGCCGGGACAGCGAACACTGAAGCTTTCTTT. Translating gives CASSLAGTANTEAFF.

This rearrangement joins TRBV10-3 to TRBJ2-7; the match to TRBD1 covers 11 bases. Germline V gene sequence: CDR1 ENHRY, CDR2 SYGVKD. The CDR3 has 14 amino acids. Trimming took 7 bases from V and 5 from J; bases not matched to a gene: 7. CDR3 sequence reads: CAIKTGQGANEQYF. As DNA, the CDR3 is TGTGCCATCAAGACCGGACAGGGGGCCAACGAGCAGTACTTC.

The chain joins TRBV5-1 to TRBJ1-3, with D perhaps matching TRBD1 (5 bases). CDR1 is SGHRS, CDR2 YFSETQ, per germline. The CDR3 has 15 residues. The V and J ends lost 3 bases and 3 bases respectively, with 13 bases between them. The CDR3 DNA follows: TGCGCCAGCAGCTCTTCCCCAGGGAATGGAAACACCATATATTTT. This translates into CASSSSPGNGNTIYF.

The genes are TRBV6-4 and TRBJ2-7, with D possibly called TRBD1 or TRBD2 (6 bases each). The V end lost 2 bases, the J end lost 0 bases, and 17 bases lay between the germline ends. Germline values: CDR1 MRHNA, CDR2 SNTAGT. This CDR3 contains 17 residues. CDR3 nucleotide sequence: TGTGCCAGCAGTGACCCGGGGAAGGGGGGTAACTCCTACGAGCAGTACTTC. It codes for CASSDPGKGGNSYEQYF.

This chain joins TRBV5-6 and TRBJ1-1; D remains unclear. The ends were cut back, 4 bases at V and 1 base at J, with 11 bases in the middle. Germline values: CDR1 SGHDT, CDR2 YYEEEE. The CDR3 has 14 amino acids. The CDR3 here is CASSQPQRNTEAFF. In nucleotides, the CDR3 is TGTGCCAGCAGCCAACCCCAGAGGAACACTGAAGCTTTCTTT.

J is TRBJ2-2 and V is TRBV6-4, with 8 bases that match TRBD2. Germline V gene lookup returns CDR1 MRHNA and CDR2 SNTAGT. V gave up 6 bases and J gave up 0 bases; unmatched junction bases: 3. The CDR3 contains 15 residues. CDR3 region: CASSASGSNTGELFF. For the CDR3, the DNA is TGTGCCAGCAGCGCTAGCGGGTCGAACACCGGGGAGCTGTTTTTT.

This clone appeared once. The rearrangement links TRBV6-5 to TRBJ1-6, with D perhaps matching TRBD1 (5 bases). This CDR3 region has 14 residues. The germline V and J ends were trimmed by 7 bases and 5 bases, with 12 bases remaining between them. Germline CDR1 reads MNHEY; CDR2 reads SVGAGI. CDR3 loop: CASTAGTDNSPLHF. The CDR3 DNA sequence: TGTGCCAGCACCGCCGGGACTGATAATTCACCCCTCCACTTT.

A few counts support this clone. The chain employs TRBV30 and TRBJ1-3; no reliable D call. The CDR3 is made up of 12 amino acids. V was shortened by 0 bases and J by 2 bases, with 2 bases between the two germline ends. CDR1 is GTSNPN and CDR2 is SVGIG in the germline V gene (reference sequence). Here the CDR3 reads CAWSVAGNTIYF. CDR3 coding DNA: TGTGCCTGGAGTGTCGCTGGAAACACCATATATTTT.

The chain employs TRBV7-9 and TRBJ2-1; D ambiguous. Between the trimmed V and J ends, which lost 3 bases and 8 bases, there was a span of 11 bases. This CDR3 is 13 amino acids long. Germline loops: CDR1 SEHNR, CDR2 FQNEAQ (reference sequence). For the CDR3, the DNA is TGTGCCAGCAGCTTGCCCGACTCGGATGAGCAGTTCTTC. Translated, it gives CASSLPDSDEQFF. Looking up the rest from reference TRBV7-9 and TRBJ2-1 gives the full variable domain: DTGVSQNPRHKITKRGQNVTFRCDPISEHNRLYWYRQTLGQGPEFLTYFQNEAQLEKSRLLSDRFSAERPKGSFSTLEIQRTEQGDSAMYLCASSLPDSDEQFFGPGTRLTVL.

The gene calls are TRBV6-2 or TRBV6-3 and TRBJ2-1; 10 bases align to TRBD1. Germline CDR1 is MNHEY and CDR2 is SVGEGT. With 0 bases clipped from V and 5 bases from J, the junction kept 4 bases outside the gene matches. This CDR3 has 16 residues. The CDR3 region is CASSYSRDRGHNEQFF. CDR3 in DNA: TGTGCCAGCAGTTACTCCCGGGACAGGGGCCACAATGAGCAGTTCTTC.

This chain joins TRBV5-1 and TRBJ2-1, with D tentatively TRBD2 (5 bases). V was trimmed by 0 bases and J by 10 bases, leaving 14 bases between them. CDR1 is SGHRS and CDR2 is YFSETQ in the germline V gene. CDR3 length equals 14 residues. The CDR3 sequence: CASSLAGSSLEQFF. In nucleotides, the CDR3 is TGCGCCAGCAGCTTGGCCGGATCTAGCTTGGAGCAGTTCTTC.

This sequence joins TRBV6-6 and TRBJ1-4, with D maybe TRBD1 (5 bases). Trimming left V 4 bases short and J 8 bases short, with 17 bases between. The CDR3 contains 15 residues. Germline-derived CDR1 and CDR2 are MNHNY and SVGAGI (reference sequence). The CDR3 is CASSSNRLGEEKLFF. In DNA form, the CDR3 reads TGTGCCAGCAGTTCCAACAGGCTCGGCGAAGAAAAACTGTTTTTT.

The V and J genes are TRBV24-1 and TRBJ1-3; no clear D gene. This CDR3 comprises 14 residues. V was cut by 5 bases and J by 1 base, with 8 bases left in between. Germline loops: CDR1 KGHDR, CDR2 SFDVKD. The CDR3 DNA follows: TGTGCCACCAGTGGCGGTGGGTCTGGAAACACCATATATTTT. Protein: CATSGGGSGNTIYF.

V is TRBV12-2 and J is TRBJ1-2; TRBD1 is the table's D call, not checked against the DNA. TRBV12-2 is flagged as a pseudogene. This CDR3 has 17 amino acids. The CDR3 coding sequence is TGTGCAAGTCGCCTAGACGTTACGGACAGGGATAACTATGGCTACACCTTC. Translation gives CASRLDVTDRDNYGYTF.

The chain employs TRBV5-1 and TRBJ2-7; a weak D match, TRBD2 (5 bases). Germline V gives CDR1 SGHRS, CDR2 YFSETQ. The germline V and J ends were trimmed by 3 bases and 3 bases, with 22 bases remaining between them. The CDR3 covers 17 residues. The CDR3 reads CASSYTGSVGSSYEQYF. The CDR3 DNA reads as TGCGCCAGCAGCTACACGGGGAGCGTCGGATCAAGCTACGAGCAGTACTTC.

The chain couples TRBV6-5 to TRBJ1-2, with a tentative D call TRBD1 (5 bases). CDR3 length equals 16 residues. The V and J ends lost 0 bases and 0 bases respectively, with 11 bases between them. Per the germline V gene, CDR1 is MNHEY and CDR2 is SVGAGI. The CDR3 DNA sequence: TGTGCCAGCAGTTACTCAGGCGACAGTGCTAACTATGGCTACACCTTC. It translates to CASSYSGDSANYGYTF.

The V call is TRBV6-6, the J call TRBJ2-7; 8 bases line up with TRBD2. CDR1 and CDR2 (germline): MNHNY, SVGAGI (reference sequence). The CDR3 contains 14 residues. J was trimmed by 5 bases and V by 6 bases; bases with no gene match: 9. The CDR3 DNA reads as TGTGCCAGCAGCCGACTAGCGCTTTCGGACGAGCAGTACTTC. This codes for CASSRLALSDEQYF.

The chain couples TRBV5-4 to TRBJ2-5; no reliable D call. Trimming took 1 base from V and 2 from J, leaving 12 bases between them. CDR1 SGHNT and CDR2 YYREEE come from the germline V gene (reference sequence). The CDR3 loop spans 15 amino acids. This chain's CDR3 is CASSLRIWGQETQYF. DNA of the CDR3: TGTGCCAGCAGCTTGAGGATCTGGGGACAAGAGACCCAGTACTTC.

The chain joins TRBV20-1 to TRBJ2-5; tentatively, D is TRBD2 (5 bases). The germline V and J ends were trimmed by 3 bases and 4 bases, with 12 bases remaining between them. This CDR3 has 13 residues. Germline V gene data show CDR1 as DFQATT and CDR2 as SNEGSKA (reference sequence). DNA for the CDR3: TGCAGTGCTAGTATTGTTGAGGGAGAGACCCAGTACTTC. Its protein product is CSASIVEGETQYF.

The chain recombines TRBV2 with TRBJ2-2; D possibly corresponds to TRBD2 (5 bases). CDR1 SNHLY and CDR2 FYNNEI come from the germline V gene. CDR3 length: 15 amino acids. V dropped 2 bases and J dropped 3 bases, with 10 bases sitting between them. CDR3 in amino acids: CASSERPRDTGELFF. The CDR3 nucleotides read TGTGCCAGCAGTGAAAGGCCGAGGGACACCGGGGAGCTGTTTTTT.

The rearrangement joins TRBV28 to TRBJ2-1; tentatively, D is TRBD1 or TRBD2 (5 bases each). The CDR3 is 17 amino acids. Germline CDR1 reads MDHEN; CDR2 reads SYDVKM. V was trimmed by 2 bases and J by 3 bases, leaving 17 bases between them. Written as DNA, the CDR3 is TGTGCCAGCAGTTTAGAGGGGATGGGCCACCACTACAATGAGCAGTTCTTC. It translates to CASSLEGMGHHYNEQFF.

The chain uses TRBV28 and TRBJ2-5, with 10 bases matching TRBD2. The trim removed 5 bases at V and 5 bases at J, leaving 5 bases unmatched. The CDR3 totals 14 residues. From germline, CDR1 is MDHEN and CDR2 SYDVKM. CDR3 bases: TGTGCCAGCAGTCCCCAAGCGGGAGGGGAGACCCAGTACTTC. Translation: CASSPQAGGETQYF.